This T cell receptor (beta chain) is from a study of blood T cell repertoires in COVID-19. Turning to the study itself: COVID-19 samples from acute and convalescent phases originated in the United States, Italy and Spain. T cells, B-cell-depleted T cells, or PBMCs provided the cDNA or gDNA that served as material.

Losses at the gene ends were 1 base for V and 0 bases for J; bases not matched to a gene: 6. CDR1 is MGHRA, CDR2 YSYEKL, per germline. The CDR3 extends over 17 amino acids. Under the authors' procedure: By means of reference gene primer amplification, nucleated cell counts were estimated. Repertoires were generated with immunoSEQ multiplex PCR, while TCRdb's copy carries only in-frame clones and drops some. V, J and clone size reflect that table, while D and trimming were determined from the DNA. The repertoire holds 220,000 or so clones, with about 80% as singletons. Enrollees, 18 to 89 years old, lived in some 24 US areas.

The gene calls are TRBV4-1 and TRBJ2-1, with TRBD2 identical over 7 bases. The sequencing sample was made of PBMCs or T cells enriched from blood (not recorded which). This TCR came from a middle-aged woman with acute COVID-19. The CDR3 loop is CASSQVPRGSSYNEQFF. For the CDR3, the DNA is TGCGCCAGCAGCCAAGTCCCCCGCGGGAGCTCCTACAATGAGCAGTTCTTC.